This TCR beta chain was retrieved from a study of blood T cells in healthy people across ages (dated by TCRdb to between 2015 and 2017). Regarding the complete study: In model experiments, template switching captured about one uniquely barcoded TCR beta cDNA molecule for every two T cells. To track age-related changes in TCR beta repertoire diversity, the study relied on deep sequencing normalized with unique cDNA molecular identifiers. The donors were divided into four age groups: young (average approximately 15 years), middle-aged (approximately 39), aged (about 60) and long-lived (82). To avoid experimental bias, donors of different ages were distributed randomly across sequencing lanes. Two additional independent replicas of 1 million unique cDNA reads from the same blood draw were analyzed for two donors (one aged 18 to 30 and one aged 80 or older). On the study overall, not on this receptor specifically: Bulk unsorted PBMC profiling prevented conclusive comparison of naive and antigen-experienced compartments. Donor CMV infection status was unknown, potentially confounding age-related changes in expanded clonotypes. Observed TCR beta diversity per million T cells fell roughly linearly with age, and a significant reduction was already apparent by age around 39. Estimates of total diversity based on one million sequenced T cells were regarded as lower bounds and as underestimates. The long-lived group showed more naive CD4+ T cells, fewer expanded clones and increased TCR diversity than the aged group, suggesting age selection. Observed TCR beta diversity correlated strongly with the percentage of naive T cells measured by flow cytometry.

Donors were 35 to 40 systemically healthy Caucasian individuals from Russia aged roughly 6 to 95 years. Ten milliliters of peripheral blood were drawn from each donor into EDTA-treated Vacutainer tubes. Ficoll-Paque density-gradient centrifugation was used to isolate PBMCs, with at least 6.5 million per sample. Total RNA, at least 5 micrograms per sample, was extracted from PBMCs with Trizol reagent. For every donor, flow cytometry on a PBMC aliquot measured the percentage of naive CD45RAhigh/CD27high T cells. Preparation of the library involved 5' RACE. The sequencer listed for this sample is Illumina HiSeq 2500. A second PCR of roughly 6 to 12 cycles was performed with a sample-barcoded 5' primer and a J-beta primer mix. Each TCR beta cDNA molecule received a unique molecular identifier from a template-switch 5' adaptor carrying 12 random nucleotides. Each sample yielded at least 2.5 million CDR3-containing paired-end reads. The Mint cDNA synthesis kit, primed by a TRBC-specific oligonucleotide, was used to synthesize first-strand cDNA from all RNA. Following uracil-DNA glycosylase treatment, a first 18-cycle PCR with universal primers M1SS and BC2_uni_R was performed on all cDNA. In the paper's pipeline: For normalization, 1 million high-quality reads were randomly selected from each sample, with every read carrying a distinct molecular identifier. Reads with shared molecular identifiers were discarded instead of being binned into consensus sequences. MiTCR, set to a Q25 quality threshold and the strictest error-elimination algorithm, was used for CDR3 identification, clonotype clustering and error correction. A nonparametric unseen species model using Euler transformation provided a lower-bound estimate of total TCR beta diversity. The public reads were quality trimmed at Q25 with fastp and then assembled into clones with MiXCR by TCRdb, keeping productive beta chains. Each CDR3 protein appears once, grouped with its most common genes and DNA. V and J calls and clone size were set by TCRdb, not the authors. The sample contains about 280,000 distinct CDR3 sequences, roughly 29% of them found a single time. 25% to 35% of the sample goes to the ten largest clones.

The CDR3 covers 15 residues, taking in both the cysteine and the phenylalanine. Here the CDR3 DNA is all that survives: 45 bases in frame from base 1. The V and J ends are trimmed by 5 bases and 4 bases, leaving 14 bases between them. Per the germline V gene, MNHEY is the CDR1 and SVGAGI is the CDR2. This clonotype was recorded a few times. Its target antigen remains unknown. No clone much larger than this one lies a single base away; base qualities are absent. Recombination joined TRBV6-5 with TRBJ2-2; the D gene could be TRBD1 or TRBD2, each one agreeing over 5 bases. Sequencing was performed on blood. The sequence came from a woman in her 70s in good health. The CDR3 region: CASSLTGGPTGELFF. DNA sequence: TGTGCCAGCAGTCTTACTGGGGGTCCCACCGGGGAGCTGTTTTTT.